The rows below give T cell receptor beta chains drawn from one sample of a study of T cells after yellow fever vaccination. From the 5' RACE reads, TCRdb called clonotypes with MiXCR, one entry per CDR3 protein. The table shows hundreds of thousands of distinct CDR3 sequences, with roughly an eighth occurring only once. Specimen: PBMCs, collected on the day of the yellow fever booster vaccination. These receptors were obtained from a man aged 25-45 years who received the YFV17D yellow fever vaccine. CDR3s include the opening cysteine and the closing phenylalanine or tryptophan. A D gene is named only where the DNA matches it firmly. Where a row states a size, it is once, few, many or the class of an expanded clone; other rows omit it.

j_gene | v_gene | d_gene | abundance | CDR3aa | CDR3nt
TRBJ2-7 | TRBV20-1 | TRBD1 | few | CSAARQGPDEQYF | TGCAGTGCTGCCCGACAGGGTCCCGACGAGCAGTACTTC
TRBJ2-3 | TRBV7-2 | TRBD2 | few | CASRPSGSVADTQYF | TGTGCCAGCAGACCTAGCGGGAGTGTCGCAGATACGCAGTATTTT
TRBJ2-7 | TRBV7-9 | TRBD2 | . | CASREAGSSYEQYF | TGTGCCAGCAGAGAAGCGGGAAGCTCCTACGAGCAGTACTTC
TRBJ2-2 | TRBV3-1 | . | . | CASSHPPFPGVSGELFF | TGTGCCAGCAGCCACCCCCCCTTTCCTGGCGTTTCCGGGGAGCTGTTTTTT
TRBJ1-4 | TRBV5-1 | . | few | CASSPRTDGEKLFF | TGCGCCAGCAGCCCTCGGACAGATGGTGAAAAACTGTTTTTT
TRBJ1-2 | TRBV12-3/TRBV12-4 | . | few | CASSQGQIYGYTF | TGTGCCAGCAGCCAAGGACAGATCTATGGCTACACCTTC
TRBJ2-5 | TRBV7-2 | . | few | CASTGTGETQYF | TGTGCCAGCACAGGGACGGGAGAGACCCAGTACTTC
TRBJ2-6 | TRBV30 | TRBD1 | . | CARNLGQGTSSGANVLTF | TGTGCCCGAAATTTGGGACAGGGCACAAGCTCTGGGGCCAACGTCCTGACTTTC
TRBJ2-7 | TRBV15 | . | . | CATSRDIGGQYF | TGTGCCACCAGCAGGGATATAGGCGGGCAGTACTTC
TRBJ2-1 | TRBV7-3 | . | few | CASSLSPRLVEEQFF | TGTGCCAGCAGCTTATCCCCTCGACTAGTGGAAGAGCAGTTCTTC
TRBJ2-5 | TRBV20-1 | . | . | CSARRGGETQYF | TGCAGTGCTAGGCGGGGAGGAGAGACCCAGTACTTC
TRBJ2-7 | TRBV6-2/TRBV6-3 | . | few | CASSFLDQYEQYF | TGTGCCAGCAGTTTCTTGGACCAATACGAGCAGTACTTC
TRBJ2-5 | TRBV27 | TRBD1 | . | CASKTYRGSETQYF | TGTGCCAGCAAGACTTACAGGGGGAGCGAGACCCAGTACTTC
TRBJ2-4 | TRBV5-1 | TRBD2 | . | CASTVAGGRDIQYF | TGCGCCAGCACCGTAGCGGGAGGAAGGGACATTCAGTACTTC
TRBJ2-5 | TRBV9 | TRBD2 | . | CASSPRGGSSQETQYF | TGTGCCAGCAGCCCAAGGGGCGGGAGTTCCCAAGAGACCCAGTACTTC
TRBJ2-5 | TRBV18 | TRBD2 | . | CASSLTGTSVTTGETQYF | TGTGCCAGCTCACTAACCGGGACTAGCGTAACGACTGGAGAGACCCAGTACTTC
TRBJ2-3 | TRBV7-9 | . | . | CASSLAQPTLDTQYF | TGTGCCAGCAGCTTAGCGCAGCCGACGTTGGATACGCAGTATTTT
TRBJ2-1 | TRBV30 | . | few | CAAWSRDNEQFF | TGTGCCGCCTGGAGTCGAGACAATGAGCAGTTCTTC
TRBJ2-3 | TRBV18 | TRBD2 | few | CASEGTSGTDTQYF | TGTGCCAGCGAAGGGACTAGCGGTACAGATACGCAGTATTTT
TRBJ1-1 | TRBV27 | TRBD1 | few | CASQQGGTEAFF | TGTGCCAGCCAACAGGGGGGCACTGAAGCTTTCTTT
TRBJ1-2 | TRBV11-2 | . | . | CASSLDRSGLTYGYTF | TGTGCCAGCAGCTTAGATCGGTCAGGGCTTACCTATGGCTACACCTTC
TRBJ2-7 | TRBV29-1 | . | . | CSVVLESYEQYF | TGCAGCGTTGTATTGGAATCCTACGAGCAGTACTTC
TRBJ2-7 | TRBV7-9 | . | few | CASSRRDQGSYEQYF | TGTGCCAGCAGTCGCCGGGACCAAGGGTCCTACGAGCAGTACTTC
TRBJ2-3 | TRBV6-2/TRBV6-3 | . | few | CASRRDSVGTDTQYF | TGTGCCAGCAGGCGGGACTCGGTGGGCACAGATACGCAGTATTTT
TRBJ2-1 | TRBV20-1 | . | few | CSARDPERSYNEQFF | TGCAGTGCTAGAGATCCGGAGAGGTCCTACAATGAGCAGTTCTTC
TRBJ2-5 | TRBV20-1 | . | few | CSARDTGHGETQYF | TGCAGTGCTAGAGATACCGGCCACGGGGAGACCCAGTACTTC
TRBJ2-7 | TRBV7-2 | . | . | CASSLVGAGQYF | TGTGCCAGCAGCTTAGTGGGGGCAGGGCAGTACTTC
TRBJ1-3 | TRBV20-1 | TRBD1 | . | CSAKRTDRGYFGNTIYF | TGCAGTGCTAAACGGACTGACAGGGGGTATTTCGGAAACACCATATATTTT
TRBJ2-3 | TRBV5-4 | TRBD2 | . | CASSTGLAGVADTQYF | TGTGCCAGCAGCACCGGACTAGCGGGAGTTGCAGATACGCAGTATTTT
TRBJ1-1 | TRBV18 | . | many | CASSPPVTVNTEAFF | TGTGCCAGCTCACCACCGGTGACGGTGAACACTGAAGCTTTCTTT
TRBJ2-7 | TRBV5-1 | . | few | CASSLPGSTYEQYF | TGCGCCAGCAGCTTGCCGGGCAGTACCTACGAGCAGTACTTC
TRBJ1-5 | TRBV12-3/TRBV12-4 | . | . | CASSQTWEDQPQHF | TGTGCCAGCAGTCAGACATGGGAAGATCAGCCCCAGCATTTT
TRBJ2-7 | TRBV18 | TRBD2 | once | CASSALRGATYEQYF | TGTGCCAGCTCGGCGCTGCGGGGGGCGACCTACGAGCAGTACTTC
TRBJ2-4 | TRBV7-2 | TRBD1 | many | CASSFSTGKNIQYF | TGTGCCAGCAGCTTCTCGACAGGGAAAAACATTCAGTACTTC
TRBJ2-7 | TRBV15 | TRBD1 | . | CATSGRTGGYEQYF | TGTGCCACCAGCGGAAGGACAGGGGGCTACGAGCAGTACTTC
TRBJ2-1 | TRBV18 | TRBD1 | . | CASSPPDRVYNEQFF | TGTGCCAGCTCACCACCCGACAGGGTTTACAATGAGCAGTTCTTC
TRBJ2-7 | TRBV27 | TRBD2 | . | CASSKHSSGSAGEQYF | TGTGCCAGCAGTAAACATTCTAGCGGGAGCGCTGGGGAGCAGTACTTC
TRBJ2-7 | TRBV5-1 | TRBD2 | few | CASSFGLAGADEQYF | TGCGCCAGCAGCTTTGGACTAGCGGGAGCGGACGAGCAGTACTTC
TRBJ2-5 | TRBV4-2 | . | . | CASSQEYSALGETQYF | TGTGCCAGCAGCCAAGAATATTCGGCCCTGGGAGAGACCCAGTACTTC